Listed here is a single TCR beta chain. TCRdb called the RT-PCR reads again in MiXCR, with one record for every CDR3 protein. The table includes around 70,000 distinct CDR3 sequences, more than 25% detected once. This entry belongs to a study of patients and donors after allogeneic stem cell transplantation. Sequenced input: blood, either unsorted or a sorted T cell fraction (not recorded which). This TCR came from a human donor who was either an allogeneic HSCT recipient or a stem cell or donor lymphocyte infusion donor (not recorded which). It is not recorded whose cells these are; they may come from a transplant donor.

Here the CDR3 DNA reads TGTGCCAGCAGCGTCGCCCTGAGGGCGGGCACAGATACGCAGTATTTT. This encodes CASSVALRAGTDTQYF. This chain connects TRBV9 to TRBJ2-3; D possibly corresponds to TRBD2 (5 bases). Germline V gene data show CDR1 as SGDLS and CDR2 as YYNGEE. The V end was cut by 2 bases, the J end by 1 base, with 14 bases between. This CDR3 has 16 residues.